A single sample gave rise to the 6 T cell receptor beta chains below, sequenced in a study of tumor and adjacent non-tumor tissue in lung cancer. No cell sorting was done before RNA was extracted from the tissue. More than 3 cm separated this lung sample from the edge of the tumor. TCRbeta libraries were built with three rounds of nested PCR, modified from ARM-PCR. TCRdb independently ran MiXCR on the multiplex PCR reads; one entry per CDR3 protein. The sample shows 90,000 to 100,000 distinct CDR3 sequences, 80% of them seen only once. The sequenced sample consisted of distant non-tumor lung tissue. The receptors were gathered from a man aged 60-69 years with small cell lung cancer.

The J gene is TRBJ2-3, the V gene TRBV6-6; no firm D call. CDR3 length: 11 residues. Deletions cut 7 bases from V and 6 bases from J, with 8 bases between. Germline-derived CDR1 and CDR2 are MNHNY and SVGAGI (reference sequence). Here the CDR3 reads CASNPVDTQYF. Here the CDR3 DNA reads TGTGCCAGCAACCCAGTGGATACGCAGTATTTT.

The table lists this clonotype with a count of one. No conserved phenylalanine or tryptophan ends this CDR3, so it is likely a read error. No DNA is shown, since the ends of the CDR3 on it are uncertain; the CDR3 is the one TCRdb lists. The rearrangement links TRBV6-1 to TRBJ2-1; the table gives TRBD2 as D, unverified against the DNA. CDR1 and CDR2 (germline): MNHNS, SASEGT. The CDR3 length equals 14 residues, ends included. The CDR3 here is CASIFSGSRNERFL.

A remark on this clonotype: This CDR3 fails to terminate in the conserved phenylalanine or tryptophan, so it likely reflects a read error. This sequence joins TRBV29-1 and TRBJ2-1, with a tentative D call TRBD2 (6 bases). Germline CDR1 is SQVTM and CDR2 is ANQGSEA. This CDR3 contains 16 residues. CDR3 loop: CSVEIGGAGSYNEQFL. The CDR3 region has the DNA TGCAGCGTCGAAATCGGCGGGGCTGGTTCCTACAATGAACAGTTCTTA.

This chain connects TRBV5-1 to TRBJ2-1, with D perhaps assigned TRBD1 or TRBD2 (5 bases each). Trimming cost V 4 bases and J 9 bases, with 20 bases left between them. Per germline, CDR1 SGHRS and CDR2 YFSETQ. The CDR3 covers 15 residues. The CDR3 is CASSLGRASLGEQFF. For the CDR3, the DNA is TGCGCCAGCAGCCTGGGACGAGCATCTCTGGGTGAGCAGTTCTTC. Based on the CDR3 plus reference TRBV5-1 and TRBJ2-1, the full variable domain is KAGVTQTPRYLIKTRGQQVTLSCSPISGHRSVSWYQQTPGQGLQFLFEYFSETQRNKGNFPGRFSGRQFSNSRSEMNVSTLELGDSALYLCASSLGRASLGEQFFGPGTRLTVL.

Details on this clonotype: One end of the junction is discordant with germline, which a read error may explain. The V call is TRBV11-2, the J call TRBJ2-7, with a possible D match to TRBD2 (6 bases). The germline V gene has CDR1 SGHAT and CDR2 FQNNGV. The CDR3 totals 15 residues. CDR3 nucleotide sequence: TGTGCCAGCTGCTTAGTTTCTAGCGACCCCTACGAGCAGTACTTC. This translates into CASCLVSSDPYEQYF.

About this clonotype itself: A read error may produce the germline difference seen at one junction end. CDR3 sequence: CSVGVSCEETHYF. The CDR3 DNA sequence: TGCAGCGTTGGGGTTAGCTGCGAAGAGACCCATTACTTC. This chain joins TRBV29-1 and TRBJ2-5; D gene uncertain. The CDR3 loop spans 13 amino acids. The germline CDR1 and CDR2 sequences are SQVTM and ANQGSEA.